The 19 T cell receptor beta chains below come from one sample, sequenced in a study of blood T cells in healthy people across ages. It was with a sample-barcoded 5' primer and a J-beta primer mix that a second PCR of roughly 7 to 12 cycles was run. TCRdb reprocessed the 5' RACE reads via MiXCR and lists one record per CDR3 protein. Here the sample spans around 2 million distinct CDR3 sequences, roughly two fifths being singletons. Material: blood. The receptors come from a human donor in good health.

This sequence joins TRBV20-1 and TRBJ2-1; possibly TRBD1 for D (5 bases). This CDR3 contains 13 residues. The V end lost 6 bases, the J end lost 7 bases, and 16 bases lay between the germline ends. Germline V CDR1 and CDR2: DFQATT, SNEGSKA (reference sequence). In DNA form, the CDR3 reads TGCAGTGCCAAATTGGGGCTTATTAATGAGCAGTTCTTC. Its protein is CSAKLGLINEQFF.

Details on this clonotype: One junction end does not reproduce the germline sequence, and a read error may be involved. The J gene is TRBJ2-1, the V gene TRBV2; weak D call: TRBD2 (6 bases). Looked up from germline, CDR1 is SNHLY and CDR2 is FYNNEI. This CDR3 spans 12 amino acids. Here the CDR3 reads CASSQGLNKQFF. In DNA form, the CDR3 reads TGTGCCAGCAGCCAGGGACTCAATAAGCAGTTCTTC. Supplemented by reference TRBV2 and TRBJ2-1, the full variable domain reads EPEVTQTPSHQVTQMGQEVILRCVPISNHLYFYWYRQILGQKVEFLVSFYNNEISEKSEIFDDQFSVERPDGSNFTLKIRSTKLEDSAMYFCASSQGLNKQFFGPGTRLTVL.

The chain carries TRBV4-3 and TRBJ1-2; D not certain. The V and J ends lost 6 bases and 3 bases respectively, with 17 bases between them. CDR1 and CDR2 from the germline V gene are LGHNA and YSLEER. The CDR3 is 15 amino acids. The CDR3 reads CASSSFSGSHYGYTF. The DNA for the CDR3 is TGCGCCAGCAGTTCATTCTCTGGCAGCCACTATGGCTACACCTTC.

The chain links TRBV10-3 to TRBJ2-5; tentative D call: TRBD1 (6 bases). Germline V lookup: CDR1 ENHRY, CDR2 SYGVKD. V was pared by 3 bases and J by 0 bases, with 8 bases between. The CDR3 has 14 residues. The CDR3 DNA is TGTGCCATCAGTGAAAGGACAGACCAAGAGACCCAGTACTTC. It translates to CAISERTDQETQYF.

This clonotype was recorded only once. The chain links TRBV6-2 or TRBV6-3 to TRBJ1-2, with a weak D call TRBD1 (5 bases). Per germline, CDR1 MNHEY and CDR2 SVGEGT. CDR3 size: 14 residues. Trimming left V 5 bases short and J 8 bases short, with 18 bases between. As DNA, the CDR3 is TGTGCCAGCAGTCTTTGGGACTCGATGAGGGGCTACACCTTC. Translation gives CASSLWDSMRGYTF.

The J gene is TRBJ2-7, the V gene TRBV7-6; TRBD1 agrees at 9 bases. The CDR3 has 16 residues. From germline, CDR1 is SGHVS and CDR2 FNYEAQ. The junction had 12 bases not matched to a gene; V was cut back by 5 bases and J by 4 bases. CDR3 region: CASSLFTGGGGYEQYF. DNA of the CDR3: TGTGCCAGCAGCCTTTTCACAGGGGGCGGAGGGTACGAGCAGTACTTC.

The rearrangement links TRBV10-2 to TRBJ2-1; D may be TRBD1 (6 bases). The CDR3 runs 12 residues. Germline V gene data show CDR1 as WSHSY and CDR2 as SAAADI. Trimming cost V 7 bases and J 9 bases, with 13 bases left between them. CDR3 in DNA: TGCGCCAGCAAGTATGGGGGCACTGAGCAGTTCTTC. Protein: CASKYGGTEQFF.

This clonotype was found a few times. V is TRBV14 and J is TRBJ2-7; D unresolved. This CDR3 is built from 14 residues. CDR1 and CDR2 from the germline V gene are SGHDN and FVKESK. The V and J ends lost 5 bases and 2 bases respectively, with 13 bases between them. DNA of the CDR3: TGTGCCAGCAGCGCACCCCCCCAGGCCTACGAGCAGTACTTC. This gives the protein CASSAPPQAYEQYF. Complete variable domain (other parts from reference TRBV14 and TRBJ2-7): EAGVTQFPSHSVIEKGQTVTLRCDPISGHDNLYWYRRVMGKEIKFLLHFVKESKQDESGMPNNRFLAERTGGTYSTLKVQPAELEDSGVYFCASSAPPQAYEQYFGPGTRLTVT.

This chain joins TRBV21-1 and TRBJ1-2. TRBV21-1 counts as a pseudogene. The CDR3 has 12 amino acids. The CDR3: CASSWEWNGYTF. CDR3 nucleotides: TGTGCCAGCAGCTGGGAATGGAATGGCTACACCTTC.

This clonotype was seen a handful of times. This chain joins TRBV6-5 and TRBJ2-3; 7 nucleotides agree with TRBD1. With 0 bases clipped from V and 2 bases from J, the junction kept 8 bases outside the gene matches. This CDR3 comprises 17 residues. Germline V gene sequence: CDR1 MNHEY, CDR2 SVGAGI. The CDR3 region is CASSYSSGGSLTDTQYF. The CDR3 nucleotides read TGTGCCAGCAGTTACTCGTCAGGGGGATCCCTCACAGATACGCAGTATTTT.

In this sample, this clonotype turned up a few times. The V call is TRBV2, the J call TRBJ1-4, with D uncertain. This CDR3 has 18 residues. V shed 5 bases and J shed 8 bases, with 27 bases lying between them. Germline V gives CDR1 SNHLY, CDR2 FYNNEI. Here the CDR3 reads CASSPVWLGIEANEKLFF. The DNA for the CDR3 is TGTGCCAGCAGTCCCGTATGGCTTGGGATAGAGGCAAACGAAAAACTGTTTTTT. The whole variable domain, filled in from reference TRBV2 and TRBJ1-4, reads EPEVTQTPSHQVTQMGQEVILRCVPISNHLYFYWYRQILGQKVEFLVSFYNNEISEKSEIFDDQFSVERPDGSNFTLKIRSTKLEDSAMYFCASSPVWLGIEANEKLFFGSGTQLSVL.

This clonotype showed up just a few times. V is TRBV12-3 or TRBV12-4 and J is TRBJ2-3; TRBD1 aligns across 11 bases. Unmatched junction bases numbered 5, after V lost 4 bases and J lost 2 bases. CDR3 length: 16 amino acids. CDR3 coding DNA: TGTGCCAGCAGTTCCGGGACAGGGGGACTCACAGATACGCAGTATTTT. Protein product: CASSSGTGGLTDTQYF.

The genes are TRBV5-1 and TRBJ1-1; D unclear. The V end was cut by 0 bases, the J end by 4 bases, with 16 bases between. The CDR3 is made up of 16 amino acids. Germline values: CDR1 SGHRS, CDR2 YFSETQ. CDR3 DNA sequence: TGCGCCAGCAGCTTGGTTCCCAGAAGGATGGGCACTGAAGCTTTCTTT. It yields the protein CASSLVPRRMGTEAFF.

CDR3 coding DNA: TGTGCCAGCAGCATTAGCGGCCTCCCCGGGAATGAGCAGTTCTTC. Its protein product is CASSISGLPGNEQFF. The chain employs TRBV7-8 and TRBJ2-1; possible D gene TRBD2, 6 bases. With 5 bases removed from V and 7 bases from J, the gap between germline ends came to 18 bases. Germline assignment: CDR1 SGHVS and CDR2 FQNEAQ. This CDR3 contains 15 residues.

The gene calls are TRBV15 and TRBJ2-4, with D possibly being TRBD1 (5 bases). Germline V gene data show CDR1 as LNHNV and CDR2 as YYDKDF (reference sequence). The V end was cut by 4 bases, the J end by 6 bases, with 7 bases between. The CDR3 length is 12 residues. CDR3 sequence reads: CATSTDRNIQYF. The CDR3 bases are TGTGCCACCAGCACCGACAGAAACATTCAGTACTTC.

The DNA for the CDR3 is TGTGCCAGCAGCTTGGGGACAGGGTCGGTGGCTGAAGCTTTCTTT. Protein product: CASSLGTGSVAEAFF. The chain is built from TRBV11-2 and TRBJ1-1; 9 bases fit TRBD1. Germline CDR1 reads SGHAT; CDR2 reads FQNNGV. Trimming at V came to 3 bases and at J to 6 bases, leaving 8 bases not matched to a gene. This CDR3 is 15 amino acids long.

DNA of the CDR3: TGTGCCAGCAGCCAGACAGCCACTGAAGCTTTCTTT. Amino acids: CASSQTATEAFF. The genes are TRBV5-5 and TRBJ1-1, with D possibly being TRBD1 (5 bases). CDR3 length equals 12 residues. Germline V gene sequence: CDR1 SGHKS, CDR2 YYEKEE (reference sequence). Trimming cost V 4 bases and J 4 bases, with 8 bases left between them.

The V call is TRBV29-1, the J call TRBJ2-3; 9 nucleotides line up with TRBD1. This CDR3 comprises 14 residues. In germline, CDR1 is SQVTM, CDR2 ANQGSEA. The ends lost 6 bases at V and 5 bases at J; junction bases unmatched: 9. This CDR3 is CSVAGTGSRDTQYF. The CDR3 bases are TGCAGCGTAGCCGGGACAGGGAGTAGAGATACGCAGTATTTT.

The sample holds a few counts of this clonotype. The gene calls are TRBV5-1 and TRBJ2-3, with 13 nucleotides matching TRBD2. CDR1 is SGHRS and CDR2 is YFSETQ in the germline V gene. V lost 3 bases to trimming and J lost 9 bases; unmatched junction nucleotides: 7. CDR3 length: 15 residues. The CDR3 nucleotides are TGCGCCAGCAGCTACGGACTAGCGGGGGTGGTGACGCAGTATTTT. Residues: CASSYGLAGVVTQYF.